Below, 4 T cell receptor beta chains from the same sample are listed, as sequenced in a study of shared clonotypes between healthy human individuals (dated by TCRdb to about 2020). To prepare the library, the immunoSEQ multiplex PCR assay was applied. TCRdb's version of the immuneACCESS table is confined to in-frame rearrangements and falls short of the full clone set. An unresolved V gene accounts for under half of the shortfall where checked; the remainder is of unknown origin. The sample yields 1.6 million or so clones; around 98.5% were counted once. The ten largest clones add up to 0.36% of the sample. The sequencing sample was made of naive CD4+ T cells sorted from blood. The cell subset or site label of this sample denotes: CD45RA+ positively selected. Receptor source: a man younger than 40 in good health.

The chain combines TRBV9 with TRBJ2-1; no definite D call. From germline, CDR1 is SGDLS and CDR2 YYNGEE. The germline V and J ends were trimmed by 3 bases and 7 bases, with 17 bases remaining between them. The CDR3 loop spans 15 amino acids. The CDR3 loop is CASSAGGPASNEQFF. The CDR3 coding sequence is TGTGCCAGCAGCGCCGGTGGGCCCGCTAGTAATGAGCAGTTCTTC.

This chain joins TRBV4-2 and TRBJ2-3; perhaps TRBD2 as D (6 bases). Trimming stripped 7 bases from V and 6 bases from J, with 14 bases between. This CDR3 region has 13 residues. Germline V lookup: CDR1 LGHNA, CDR2 YNFKEQ. CDR3 in DNA: TGTGCCAGCACGGCTAGCGAATCCGATACGCAGTATTTT. Residues: CASTASESDTQYF.

The chain is built from TRBV5-1 and TRBJ2-2; no reliable D call. The germline V gene encodes CDR1 SGHRS and CDR2 YFSETQ. V was shortened by 2 bases and J by 2 bases, with 7 bases between the two germline ends. The CDR3 length is 14 residues. Here the CDR3 reads CASSFNRNTGELFF. The CDR3 DNA is TGCGCCAGCAGCTTTAATCGAAACACCGGGGAGCTGTTTTTT.

This sequence joins TRBV6-1 and TRBJ1-1; D possibly corresponds to TRBD1 (5 bases). V was shortened by 6 bases and J by 4 bases, with 15 bases between the two germline ends. Germline lookup yields CDR1 MNHNS and CDR2 SASEGT. The CDR3 contains 14 residues. The CDR3 spells CASRISAGTTEAFF. The CDR3 DNA sequence: TGTGCCAGCAGAATAAGCGCAGGGACCACTGAAGCTTTCTTT.